This TCR beta chain comes out of a study of shared clonotypes between healthy human individuals. Produced via immunoSEQ multiplex PCR; TCRdb's table is partial and in-frame only. In the table there are about 480,000 clones, over 75% of which are singletons. The sequence was obtained from a woman in her 40s in good health. Some clones in this sample may be carry-over from other donors' samples. The sample consisted of PBMCs.

CDR3 protein: CASSRNNLDRDEQYF. The CDR3 DNA is TGTGCCAGCTCACGAAACAACCTAGACAGGGACGAGCAGTACTTC. V usage is TRBV18 and J usage is TRBJ2-7; 7 positions agree with TRBD1. After removal of 4 bases from V and 5 bases from J, the junction contained 11 bases not matched to a gene. The CDR3 runs 15 residues. Germline V gene data show CDR1 as KGHSH and CDR2 as LQKENI.